The clone carrying this TCR beta chain appeared once. Antigen unknown. Only in-frame clones appear in the TCRdb table, and some are missing; sequencing was by immunoSEQ multiplex PCR. Among some 26,000 clones, over 75% were seen once, and the ten largest hold over 3%. The sample belongs to a study of PD-1 blockade in classical Hodgkin lymphoma. General observations from the study: While CD8+ TCR diversity did not rise significantly by C4D1, CD4+ TCR diversity did.

Time point defined: cycle 4 day 1 (C4D1), after around six weeks of nivolumab. Following autologous stem cell transplantation, relapse occurred in every patient, and exposure to brentuximab vedotin varied. Investigators isolated CD4+ T cells from thawed PBMCs through magnetic negative selection. This CDR3 comprises 16 residues. Trimming cost V 0 bases and J 4 bases, with 15 bases left between them. CDR1 and CDR2 (germline): MNHEY, SVGAGI. The receptor was derived from a human donor with classical Hodgkin lymphoma. The chain employs TRBV6-5 and TRBJ2-5; D may be TRBD1 (5 bases). This sample comprised CD4+ T cells from blood, obtained before the fourth cycle of nivolumab. This CDR3 reads CASSYSKRGEIETQYF. The CDR3 coding sequence is TGTGCCAGCAGTTACTCTAAAAGGGGTGAGATAGAGACCCAGTACTTC.